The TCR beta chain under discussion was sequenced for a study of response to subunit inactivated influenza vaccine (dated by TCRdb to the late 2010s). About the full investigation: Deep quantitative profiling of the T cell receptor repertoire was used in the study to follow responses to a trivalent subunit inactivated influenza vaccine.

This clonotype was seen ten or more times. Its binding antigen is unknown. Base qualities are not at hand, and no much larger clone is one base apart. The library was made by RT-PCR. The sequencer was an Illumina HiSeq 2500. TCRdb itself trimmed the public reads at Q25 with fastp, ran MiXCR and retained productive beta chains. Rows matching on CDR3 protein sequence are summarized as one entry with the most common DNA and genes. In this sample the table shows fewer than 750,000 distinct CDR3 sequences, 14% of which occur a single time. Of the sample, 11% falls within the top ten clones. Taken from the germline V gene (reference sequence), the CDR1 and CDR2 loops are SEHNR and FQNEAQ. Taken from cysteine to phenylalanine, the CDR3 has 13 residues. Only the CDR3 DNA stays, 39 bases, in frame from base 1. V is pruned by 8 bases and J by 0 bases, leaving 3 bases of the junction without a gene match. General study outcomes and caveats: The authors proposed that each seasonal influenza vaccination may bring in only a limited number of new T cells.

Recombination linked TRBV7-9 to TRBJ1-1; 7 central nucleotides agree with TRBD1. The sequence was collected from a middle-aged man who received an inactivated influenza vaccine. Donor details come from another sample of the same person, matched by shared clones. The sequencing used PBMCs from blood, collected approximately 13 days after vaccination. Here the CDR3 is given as CASGQEMNTEAFF. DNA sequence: TGTGCCAGCGGACAGGAAATGAACACTGAAGCTTTCTTT. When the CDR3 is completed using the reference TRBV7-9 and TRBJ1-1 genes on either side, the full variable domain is DTGVSQNPRHKITKRGQNVTFRCDPISEHNRLYWYRQTLGQGPEFLTYFQNEAQLEKSRLLSDRFSAERPKGSFSTLEIQRTEQGDSAMYLCASGQEMNTEAFFGQGTRLTVV.